These 20 T cell receptor beta chains were sequenced from one sample in a study of T cell repertoires in cytomegalovirus infection. Using its own MiXCR run on the reads, TCRdb lists one record per CDR3 protein. Altogether roughly 130,000 distinct CDR3 sequences are present, more than 20% being singletons, with the ten largest covering about 37%. The antigens these receptors bind are not known. The sequenced sample consisted of PBMCs, sequenced either directly or after in vitro stimulation (not recorded which). These TCRs come from a human donor in good health (CMV status not recorded). Some clones in this sample may be carry-over from other donors' samples.

There are a few counts of this clonotype. The rearrangement uses TRBV19 and TRBJ1-3; D may be TRBD1 (5 bases). Trimming stripped 6 bases from V and 0 bases from J, with 18 bases between. The CDR3 consists of 17 residues. CDR1 LNHDA and CDR2 SQIVND come from the germline V gene (reference sequence). The DNA of the CDR3 is TGTGCCAGTAGGAGGGGCATCCTATCCCCCTCTGGAAACACCATATATTTT. It translates to CASRRGILSPSGNTIYF.

This clonotype was detected ten times or more. The V call is TRBV7-2, the J call TRBJ2-1, with unresolved D. V lost 4 bases and J lost 0, with 13 bases in between. From germline, CDR1 is SGHTA and CDR2 FQGNSA. This CDR3 region has 16 residues. The CDR3 sequence: CASSYPTGISYNEQFF. CDR3 nucleotide sequence: TGTGCCAGCAGCTATCCGACGGGTATCTCCTACAATGAGCAGTTCTTC.

This clonotype has only a few counts. This chain uses TRBV12-3 or TRBV12-4 with TRBJ1-2, with 7 nucleotides matching TRBD1. The trim removed 10 bases at V and 0 bases at J, leaving 5 bases unmatched. This CDR3 has 13 residues. The DNA for the CDR3 is TGTGCCACCGGGACAGAAGCTAACTATGGCTACACCTTC. Amino acids: CATGTEANYGYTF.

At least ten counts were recorded for this clonotype. The rearrangement uses TRBV11-3 and TRBJ2-1; TRBD1 matches at 7 bases. The CDR3 consists of 13 residues. Germline CDR1 SGHNT, CDR2 YENEEA. The trim removed 1 base at V and 11 bases at J, leaving 5 bases unmatched. CDR3 DNA: TGTGCCAGCAGCTTAGGGGGGACAGTTCAGCAGTTCTTC. Protein product: CASSLGGTVQQFF. Variable domain in full (rest from reference TRBV11-3 and TRBJ2-1): EAGVVQSPRYKIIEKKQPVAFWCNPISGHNTLYWYLQNLGQGPELLIRYENEEAVDDSQLPKDRFSAERLKGVDSTLKIQPAELGDSAVYLCASSLGGTVQQFFGPGTRLTVL.

V is TRBV5-4 and J is TRBJ2-1, with D maybe TRBD2 (6 bases). Germline assignment: CDR1 SGHNT and CDR2 YYREEE (reference sequence). V lost 4 bases to trimming and J lost 0 bases, with 14 bases between them. The CDR3 loop spans 16 amino acids. CDR3 sequence: CASSGGGPSSYNEQFF. CDR3 coding DNA: TGTGCCAGCAGCGGGGGAGGCCCTAGCTCCTACAATGAGCAGTTCTTC.

The rearrangement joins TRBV28 to TRBJ1-5, with 8 positions matching TRBD1. Germline loops: CDR1 MDHEN, CDR2 SYDVKM. Trimming cost V 8 bases and J 7 bases; bases outside gene matches: 10. This CDR3 is built from 14 residues. Written as DNA, the CDR3 is TGTGCCAGCGTAATAGGGACAGGTCGACAGCCCCAGCATTTT. Its translation is CASVIGTGRQPQHF.

The chain links TRBV27 to TRBJ2-2; tentative D call: TRBD2 (6 bases). V was trimmed by 9 bases and J by 5 bases, leaving 13 bases between them. The CDR3 has 13 amino acids. From germline, CDR1 is MNHEY and CDR2 SMNVEV (reference sequence). The CDR3 DNA follows: TGTGCCAGTGGTCGGCGGGGTACCGGGGAGCTGTTTTTT. This encodes CASGRRGTGELFF.

This clonotype was picked up one time. This sequence joins TRBV28 and TRBJ1-2; D unclear. The CDR3 loop spans 12 amino acids. Deletions cut 4 bases from V and 5 bases from J, with 8 bases between. CDR1 and CDR2 (germline): MDHEN, SYDVKM. CDR3 loop: CASSSEVYGYTF. For the CDR3, the DNA is TGTGCCAGCAGTTCAGAGGTTTATGGCTACACCTTC.

This clonotype was counted a few times. This chain links TRBV12-3 or TRBV12-4 with TRBJ2-1; 8 bases match TRBD1. This CDR3 is 14 amino acids long. Trimming took 10 bases from V and 12 from J; bases not matched to a gene: 17. CDR3 loop: CATRKGQGRLGQFF. CDR3 DNA: TGTGCCACCAGGAAAGGACAGGGACGGCTAGGGCAGTTCTTC.

The V call is TRBV4-2, the J call TRBJ2-2; 12 positions agree with TRBD2. The CDR3 loop spans 17 amino acids. Germline CDR1 is LGHNA and CDR2 is YNFKEQ. The V and J ends lost 4 bases and 5 bases, in that order; junction bases with no gene match: 8. The DNA of the CDR3 is TGTGCCAGCAGCCCCGGAACTAGCGGGAGGCGGACCGGGGAGCTGTTTTTT. Its protein product is CASSPGTSGRRTGELFF.

This clonotype was seen ten or more times. This rearrangement joins TRBV4-1 to TRBJ2-5; perhaps D is TRBD1 or TRBD2 (5 bases each). The CDR3 is 14 residues long. Trimming took off 4 bases at V and 1 base at J, with 10 bases between the two ends. Germline CDR1 is MGHRA and CDR2 is YSYEKL. CDR3 DNA: TGCGCCAGCAGCCCAGGGACGGTCCAAGAGACCCAGTACTTC. This sequence encodes CASSPGTVQETQYF.

The rearrangement links TRBV7-9 to TRBJ1-2; D unresolved. In germline, CDR1 is SEHNR, CDR2 FQNEAQ (reference sequence). This CDR3 spans 14 amino acids. V was trimmed by 5 bases and J by 3 bases, leaving 13 bases between them. The CDR3 bases are TGTGCCAGCAGCGGCCGGGAGGGCCACTATGGCTACACCTTC. It is translated as CASSGREGHYGYTF.

The V gene is TRBV19, the J gene TRBJ2-1, with TRBD1 identical over 7 bases. Germline-derived CDR1 and CDR2 are LNHDA and SQIVND (reference sequence). There are 13 residues in the CDR3. V trimming: 6 bases; J trimming: 8 bases; junction bases outside the gene matches: 7. CDR3 nucleotide sequence: TGTGCCAGTAGAAAGACAGGGCAACATGAGCAGTTCTTC. It codes for CASRKTGQHEQFF.

The chain combines TRBV20-1 with TRBJ2-2; D is unclear. Germline CDR1 DFQATT, CDR2 SNEGSKA (reference sequence). The CDR3 spans 12 residues. Trimming took 3 bases from V and 6 from J, leaving 8 bases between them. Here the CDR3 DNA reads TGCAGTGCTAGTACCCCACCCGGGGAGCTGTTTTTT. It is translated as CSASTPPGELFF.

Remarks on this clonotype: A clone one base away is much larger, so this may be a read error. The chain combines TRBV7-2 with TRBJ1-1; D ambiguous. The CDR3 totals 14 residues. Trimming took off 0 bases at V and 3 bases at J, with 8 bases between the two ends. The germline V gene has CDR1 SGHTA and CDR2 FQGNSA. CDR3 DNA: TGTGCCAGCAGCTTAGCGTGGAGGGACACTGAAGCTTTCTTT. Translated: CASSLAWRDTEAFF.

In this sample, this clonotype turned up a few times. V usage is TRBV6-2 or TRBV6-3 and J usage is TRBJ2-1; 11 bases line up with TRBD1. Germline CDR1 and CDR2: MNHEY and SVGEGT. CDR3 length equals 15 residues. V trimming: 5 bases; J trimming: 6 bases; junction bases outside the gene matches: 6. CDR3 protein: CASSPGTGGFNEQFF. The CDR3 coding sequence is TGTGCCAGCAGTCCCGGGACAGGGGGATTCAATGAGCAGTTCTTC.

This clonotype has a handful of counts. This chain joins TRBV20-1 and TRBJ2-1; no firm D call. V was clipped by 7 bases and J by 6 bases, with 19 bases between them. The CDR3 is 14 residues long. CDR1 and CDR2 from the germline V gene are DFQATT and SNEGSKA (reference sequence). CDR3 loop: CSVKKNPALNEQFF. Written as DNA, the CDR3 is TGCAGTGTTAAGAAAAACCCGGCCCTCAATGAGCAGTTCTTC.

The chain carries TRBV4-1 and TRBJ1-2, with D maybe TRBD1 (5 bases). V shed 4 bases and J shed 6 bases, with 12 bases lying between them. CDR3 size: 13 residues. From germline, CDR1 is MGHRA and CDR2 YSYEKL. The CDR3 DNA sequence: TGCGCCAGCAGCCTTACAGGATACAATGGCTACACCTTC. Its translation is CASSLTGYNGYTF.

The chain has TRBV5-1 and TRBJ2-7; TRBD2 matches at 8 bases. Germline CDR1 SGHRS, CDR2 YFSETQ. The CDR3 contains 15 residues. With 0 bases clipped from V and 4 bases from J, the junction kept 6 bases outside the gene matches. This chain's CDR3 is CASSLASRGGYEQYF. The CDR3 nucleotides read TGCGCCAGCAGCTTGGCGAGCCGGGGGGGATACGAGCAGTACTTC.

The CDR3 here is CASSQGTAGNTIYF. Written as DNA, the CDR3 is TGTGCCAGCAGCCAAGGGACGGCCGGAAACACCATATATTTT. The rearrangement joins TRBV4-2 to TRBJ1-3, with D uncertain. The V end was cut by 1 base, the J end by 4 bases, with 8 bases between. This CDR3 is built from 14 residues. Germline V CDR1 and CDR2: LGHNA, YNFKEQ.